This entry is about one T cell receptor (beta chain). Its recognized antigen is unknown. The input lacks base qualities; no much larger clone sits a single base away. The sample originates from a study of cytomegalovirus exposure and HLA in healthy donors (dated by TCRdb to about 2017). Looking at the study overall: An earlier analysis of roughly 570 of the donors reported over 250 Gb of sequence data and roughly 120 million unique TCR beta sequences obtained from approximately 180 million T cells. Roughly 300 gigabases of sequencing data and roughly 90 million unique TCR sequences were included in an early release covering over 600 HLA-typed donors. Among the approximately 400 genotyped donors, about 85% belonged to the genetic ancestry cluster associated with self-reported Caucasian donors. The study aimed to test whether signatures of past pathogen exposure could be identified by cataloging public T cell receptors. The study used immunosequencing to profile the T cell repertoires of 666 subjects and linked those repertoires to cytomegalovirus serostatus. Along with the approximately 700-subject first cohort, a separate validation cohort of over a hundred different subjects was used. High-throughput TCR immunosequencing, statistical association of individual TCRs with disease status, and machine learning were combined to predict cytomegalovirus infection status. In a later analysis, previously published TCR beta repertoires from 550 to 700 donors were re-analyzed and high-resolution HLA genotyping was added so that TCR occurrence patterns could be studied. Rather than drawing on any new phenotypic data, the later analysis identified candidate immune exposures from TCR beta sequences and the way those sequences occurred across donors. An earlier analysis of 587 of the donors used high-throughput TCR beta sequencing to judge whether each TCR beta V gene segment behaved as functional or pseudogenic. Alongside the repertoire data, information on donor age, sex, ethnicity and CMV serostatus was compiled. Genome-wide SNP genotypes for about 65% of the roughly 700 donors were used in a later genetic analysis, which treated that subset as a discovery cohort. All discovery cohort repertoires had been generated using a single sequencing platform. HLA typing covered class I and class II loci at four-digit resolution. Typing coverage varied by locus: roughly 629-630 donors for A, B, C, DRB1 and DQB1; roughly 560 for DQA1; nearly 610 for DPA1; 400 to 480 for DPB1. Roughly 5 DR-DQ haplotypes were handled as single units for association and clustering, since linkage in the cohort was strong. Among about 400 genotyped donors of the cohort, an average of around 250,000 unique TCR beta nucleotide sequences was sequenced per donor, of which about 18% were non-productive.

The library was built by means of the immunoSEQ multiplex PCR assay. The multiplex PCR relied on a mix of 60 forward primers for TCR Vbeta segments and 13 reverse primers for TCR Jbeta segments. The CDR3 region of rearranged TCR beta genes was amplified from genomic DNA by a multiplex PCR assay. The Illumina HiSeq System was used to sequence the amplified TCR beta libraries as 87-base-pair reads. In the paper's pipeline: Across the 670 or so repertoires, a later analysis counted 80 million or so unique TCR beta chains, 9.5 million to 12 million of which were shared by at least two donors. A nearest-neighbor algorithm error-corrected the raw reads and collapsed the reads into unique sequences, merging closely related sequences to remove PCR and sequencing errors. CDR3 sequences were aligned to IMGT reference sequences to assign V, D and J gene segments. For a sequence to be retained, at least a six-nucleotide match to both a V gene segment and a J gene segment was required. Rearrangements were called productive when the CDR3 lacked stop codons and stayed in frame with V and J; all others were non-productive. CDR3 was defined by IMGT convention, running from the second conserved V-encoded cysteine to the conserved J-encoded phenylalanine. The earlier analysis of a few hundred of the donors excluded any sequence lacking an unambiguous match to a single V gene segment. In an earlier analysis of a few hundred of the donors, V segments were called functional above 56.7% productive rearrangements and were called segregating when the between-donor standard deviation exceeded 5%. A statistical classification framework was developed to diagnose cytomegalovirus status using the catalog of TCR beta chain sequences. In a later analysis, TCR nucleotide sequences were compared against IMGT/GENE-DB human TR gene sequences so that V and J genes could be assigned. In a later analysis, CDR3 sequences and most-parsimonious VDJ recombination scenarios were assigned using the TCRdist pipeline. In a later analysis, every TCR beta chain was defined by the combination of its CDR3 amino acid sequence and its V-gene family, and reads without a unique V-gene family were dropped. A later analysis removed 592 highly shared, low-generation-probability nucleotide sequences to deal with suspected cross-contamination and a sequencing artifact. In a later analysis, a clonal expansion index for each public chain was calculated from normalized within-repertoire ranks of inferred template counts. A later analysis computed generation probabilities with a VDJ recombination model fitted to out-of-frame rearrangements, and checked the results against IGoR. In a later analysis, hypergeometric tests were used to score TCR-TCR, TCR-HLA and TCR-CMV co-occurrence, with a repertoire-size bias correction applied to TCR pairs. To estimate false discovery rates, a later analysis permuted the HLA or CMV assignments 20 times. In a later analysis, co-occurring TCRs were grouped using DBSCAN, and TCRdist sequence similarity was added for clustering within HLA-allele-positive subsets. Co-occurrence clustering excluded repertoires with fewer than 30,000 or more than 120,000 public chains, plus five with anomalous nucleotide sharing. TCRdb took this table from immuneACCESS and kept in-frame rearrangements with V and J called. Such tables lack part of the clones; where checked against another copy, unresolved V genes explain under half of the gap, and the rest is unexplained. The DNA was the basis for D and trimming; V, J and clone size are from that table. A total of roughly 240,000 clones appear in this sample, about four fifths of them only once. The top ten clonotypes cover more than 5% of the sample.

The research as a whole found: CMV serostatus was the only immune exposure information available for the cohort. The study listed 150 to 200 TCR beta chains as associated with cytomegalovirus. Strong co-occurrence of HLA alleles, especially DR and DQ, made assigning TCR associations to individual alleles difficult. According to a later analysis, parvovirus B19, influenza, CMV and Epstein-Barr virus appeared linked to several top co-occurrence clusters. The sequencing pipeline was judged likely to have produced a cluster of highly shared sequence variants as a technical artifact. A later genetic analysis associated a missense DCLRE1C variant with V-gene and J-gene trimming of TCR beta chains, and an independent cohort replicated the association. In both the original and validation cohorts, the classifier was reported to diagnose cytomegalovirus status with high specificity and sensitivity. In a later analysis, TCR association rates were found to vary across HLA loci, with the most associated TCRs seen for DRB1 alleles and the fewest for HLA-C alleles. A later analysis found that HLA-associated TCR beta chains were more clonally expanded and had lower generation probabilities than equally common non-associated chains. In an earlier analysis of roughly 500 of the donors, most TCR beta V segments appeared in productive rearrangements about 90% or about 30% of the time, broadly matching IMGT annotations. Across donors, most TCR sequences were observed very rarely, whereas some public TCRs were present in many individuals. Presence/absence analyses assumed roughly uniform sequencing depth across donors, an assumption that may not hold. According to a later analysis, most CMV-associated TCR beta chains appeared to be HLA-restricted, and the HLA associations seemed to be driven largely by CMV exposure. A few of the identified cytomegalovirus-associated TCR beta chains were confirmed in vitro to be specific for cytomegalovirus antigens. Because HLA typing was unavailable for some donors at each locus, only the typed subset was used in association tests. A further reported finding was that TCR beta sequences accurately predicted the HLA-A and HLA-B alleles for most subjects in the first cohort. Because counts were too low, about 18 rarely observed V segments, including chromosome 9 orphons, were excluded from the earlier analysis of 587 of the donors. The authors suggested that the approach could potentially be generalized to other disease states and immunological phenotypes. This cohort had only TCR beta chains sequenced, and the lack of alpha or paired-chain data limited which features could be detected. A later genetic analysis reported fewer N-insertions in productive TCRs among donors in an Asian-associated ancestry cluster than the roughly 700-donor mean. Specific HLA alleles were associated with roughly 16,000 TCR beta sequences at a false discovery rate of 0.05 in a later analysis. Linkage disequilibrium might explain the correlated functional status among segregating V segments, but an unknown experimental factor could not be excluded.

The cohort was made up of roughly 670 healthy bone marrow donors. Cohort members were all nominally healthy when sampled, although unrecorded immune exposures were likely present. The donor was CMV seropositive and was included in the group of approximately 310 seropositive cohort members. A peripheral blood sample was collected from each donor, and TCR beta sequencing was performed on peripheral blood mononuclear cells. Genomic DNA extraction from the blood cell samples was performed with the Qiagen DNeasy Blood Extraction Kit. The TCR originated in a woman aged 40 to 49 in good health and CMV-seropositive. Sample: PBMCs.

The CDR3 region has the sequence CASSRIPGLIYEQYF. The nucleotides read TGCGCCAGCAGCCGGATTCCGGGACTTATCTACGAGCAGTACTTC. The rearrangement combines TRBV5-1 with TRBJ2-7, with TRBD2 tentatively as D gene (6 bases match). From cysteine to phenylalanine, the CDR3 is 15 amino acids long. The DNA shown is the 45-base CDR3, in frame from base 1. CDR1 and CDR2, per the germline V gene, are SGHRS and YFSETQ. Trimming at the junction amounts to 4 bases on V and 3 bases on J, and the germline ends lie 17 bases apart.